Listed below are T cell receptor beta chains from one sample, sequenced in a study of blood T cell repertoires in COVID-19. Profiling relied on immunoSEQ multiplex PCR, and the TCRdb table lists in-frame clones only, not all of them. The sample has 200,000 to 250,000 clones, 75% to 85% seen once; the top ten hold 0.95% to 1.5%. The sample comprised peripheral blood. These receptors were taken from a woman under 40 with COVID-19, enrolled during active disease. Each CDR3 is given with its conserved first and last residue. A D gene is named only where the DNA matches it firmly. Clone size is stated in some rows and not others, as once, few, many or a class when expanded.

v_call	d_call	clone_size	j_call	cdr3_nt	cdr3_aa
TRBV27	TRBD1	NA	TRBJ2-2	TGTGCCAGCAGTATTCCGGACAGGGCGGGCACCGGGGAGCTGTTTTTT	CASSIPDRAGTGELFF
TRBV29-1	NA	few	TRBJ2-7	TGCAGCGCCGCGGACAGCTACGAGCAGTACTTC	CSAADSYEQYF
TRBV23-1	NA	NA	TRBJ1-5	TGCGCCAGCTCCCCCGGGACTACTCCTTTCAATCAGCCCCAGCATTTT	CASSPGTTPFNQPQHF
TRBV15	NA	NA	TRBJ2-2	TGTGCCACCAGCAGAATACCCGAGGGGGAGCTGTTTTTT	CATSRIPEGELFF
TRBV5-6	TRBD1	NA	TRBJ2-5	TGTGCCAGCAGCTGGGACAGGGGGCCCCAAGAGACCCAGTACTTC	CASSWDRGPQETQYF
TRBV4-3	NA	NA	TRBJ2-3	TGCGCCAGCAGCCAACTTCTAGGAGATACGCAGTATTTT	CASSQLLGDTQYF
TRBV14	TRBD1	NA	TRBJ1-1	TGTGCCAGCAGCCTTACTGTAAGGACAGGGGTGAAGAACACTGAAGCTTTCTTT	CASSLTVRTGVKNTEAFF
TRBV4-1	NA	NA	TRBJ2-7	TGCGCCAGCAGCCCCAGTCAGGGGGGCCTATACGAGCAGTACTTC	CASSPSQGGLYEQYF
TRBV18	NA	NA	TRBJ2-3	TGTGCCAGCTCAAAAGACACCACAGATACGCAGTATTTT	CASSKDTTDTQYF
TRBV30	TRBD2	many	TRBJ2-5	TGTGCCTGGAGTGCCGGGACTAGAAGTTCGGAGACCCAGTACTTC	CAWSAGTRSSETQYF
TRBV2	TRBD1	few	TRBJ1-5	TGTGCCAGCAGCGGACAGGGAGGTCGCAATCAGCCCCAGCATTTT	CASSGQGGRNQPQHF
TRBV5-4	NA	NA	TRBJ2-5	TGTGCCAGCAGCCCGAGAGGGTTCGAGACCCAGTACTTC	CASSPRGFETQYF
TRBV4-1	TRBD2	NA	TRBJ2-3	TGCGCCAGCAGCCAACTTCTAGCGGGGGGGCCTGGAGGCACAGATACGCAGTATTTT	CASSQLLAGGPGGTDTQYF
TRBV5-1	TRBD1	NA	TRBJ2-1	TGCGCCAGCAGCTTGGGACAGGGGGGTGTTAGTGAGCAGTTCTTC	CASSLGQGGVSEQFF
TRBV3-1/TRBV3-2	NA	NA	TRBJ2-3	TGTGCCAGCAGCCAAGAATCAGGGGATACGCAGTATTTT	CASSQESGDTQYF
TRBV6-2/TRBV6-3	TRBD2	NA	TRBJ2-5	TGTGCCAGCAGTCAGCTAGCGGGGAGAAAAGAGACCCAGTACTTC	CASSQLAGRKETQYF
TRBV9	NA	NA	TRBJ2-1	TGTGCCAGCAGCGTAGCTAGTAATAATGAGCAGTTCTTC	CASSVASNNEQFF
TRBV4-3	NA	once	TRBJ2-7	TGCGCCAGCAGCCAATCCCTAGTCTACGAGCAGTACTTC	CASSQSLVYEQYF
TRBV5-4	TRBD2	few	TRBJ2-5	TGTGCCAGCAGCATCAAGCGGGAGGGGGAGACCCAGTACTTC	CASSIKREGETQYF
TRBV5-6	TRBD1	NA	TRBJ1-2	TGTGCCAGCAGTGACAGGGACGACTATGGCTACACCTTC	CASSDRDDYGYTF
TRBV5-1	TRBD1	NA	TRBJ2-6	TGCGCCAGCAGCCCGGGACAGTCCTCCCCTGGGGCCAACGTCCTGACTTTC	CASSPGQSSPGANVLTF
TRBV24-1	NA	once	TRBJ2-5	TGTGCCACCAGTGCACGGGACTTTCAAGAGACCCAGTACTTC	CATSARDFQETQYF
TRBV25-1	TRBD1	NA	TRBJ1-6	TGTGCCAGCACGGGACAGACTACGAGCTCCTATAATTCACCCCTCCACTTT	CASTGQTTSSYNSPLHF
TRBV6-5	TRBD1	NA	TRBJ2-7	TGTGCCAGCAGTTACTGGGGTCAGGGGGCCTACGAGCAGTACTTC	CASSYWGQGAYEQYF
TRBV11-2	TRBD2	once	TRBJ2-2	TGTGCCAGCAGCTTAGTAGCGGGAGCCCTGACCCCCGGGGAGCTGTTTTTT	CASSLVAGALTPGELFF
TRBV19	NA	NA	TRBJ1-2	TGTGCCAGTAGTATGGGTCCGAGACTCTATGGCTACACCTTC	CASSMGPRLYGYTF
TRBV12-3/TRBV12-4	NA	NA	TRBJ2-3	TGTGCCAGCAGTTTAGCGGGCAATCCCCTGGAGTATTTT	CASSLAGNPLEYF
TRBV3-1/TRBV3-2	NA	NA	TRBJ2-2	TGTGCCAGCAGCCAAGATAGTCAGGGGCTGGGGAACACCGGGGAGCTGTTTTTT	CASSQDSQGLGNTGELFF
TRBV4-3	TRBD2	NA	TRBJ2-5	TGCGCCAGCAGCCAAGATCGGCTAGCGGGAGGGCCACGAGAGACCCAGTACTTC	CASSQDRLAGGPRETQYF
TRBV3-1/TRBV3-2	NA	NA	TRBJ2-7	TGTGCCAGCAGCCGCACCACTATTAGGGGGAGCTCCTACGAGCAGTACTTC	CASSRTTIRGSSYEQYF
TRBV25-1	NA	NA	TRBJ1-1	TGTGCCAGCACAGGAGGCACTGAAGCTTTCTTT	CASTGGTEAFF
TRBV7-2	NA	NA	TRBJ1-4	TGTGCCAGCAGCTTAGCCAGGGCTGCAACTAATGAAAAACTGTTTTTT	CASSLARAATNEKLFF
TRBV10-3	NA	once	TRBJ2-1	TGTGCCATCAGTGAATCTAACGGTGAGCAGTTCTTC	CAISESNGEQFF
TRBV6-1	NA	NA	TRBJ2-7	TGTGCCAGCAGTGAAGCGGACAGATACGAGCAGTACTTC	CASSEADRYEQYF
TRBV6-5	TRBD1	NA	TRBJ1-2	TGTGCCAGCAGTTTCTCTGGGACAGGGGACTATGGCTACACCTTC	CASSFSGTGDYGYTF
TRBV5-1	TRBD1	NA	TRBJ2-5	TGCGCCAGCAGCTTGGGACAGGGGGTCCAAGAGACCCAGTACTTC	CASSLGQGVQETQYF
TRBV27	TRBD1	NA	TRBJ2-3	TGTGCCAGCAGTCCTCTCGCCATAGACAGGGGGCTGGCAGATACGCAGTATTTT	CASSPLAIDRGLADTQYF
TRBV27	NA	NA	TRBJ1-2	TGTGCCAGCAGTCCCTCTCCAAGGGGCGGCTACACCTTC	CASSPSPRGGYTF